This is a list of T cell receptor beta chains from one sample in a study of blood T cell repertoires in COVID-19. The method was immunoSEQ multiplex PCR; TCRdb's version includes in-frame clones alone and lacks a portion of them. The table includes 250,000 to 350,000 clones, approximately 85% detected once. Sample: peripheral blood. The source of these receptors is a human donor with COVID-19, enrolled during active disease. The donor label of this sample is uncertain. The CDR3 runs from the conserved cysteine through the conserved F or W. A D gene is named only where the DNA matches it firmly. Rows may omit the clone size; those that give it use once, few, many or a size class.

D: NA; J: TRBJ2-3; size: NA; length: 13; V: TRBV11-2; CDR3: CASSLTSTDTQYF; DNA: TGTGCCAGCAGCTTGACTAGCACAGATACGCAGTATTTT
D: NA; J: TRBJ1-1; size: NA; length: 15; V: TRBV6-5; CDR3: CASTKLGGGRTEAFF; DNA: TGTGCCAGCACCAAACTGGGTGGAGGTCGGACTGAAGCTTTCTTT
D: TRBD1; J: TRBJ1-3; size: NA; length: 16; V: TRBV6-5; CDR3: CASSYSTGDAGNTIYF; DNA: TGTGCCAGCAGTTACTCCACAGGGGATGCTGGAAACACCATATATTTT
D: NA; J: TRBJ1-1; size: few; length: 13; V: TRBV9; CDR3: CASSGQVNTEAFF; DNA: TGTGCCAGCAGCGGACAAGTGAACACTGAAGCTTTCTTT
D: NA; J: TRBJ2-7; size: NA; length: 14; V: TRBV27; CDR3: CASSSGGPTYEQYF; DNA: TGTGCCAGCAGTTCAGGAGGACCGACATACGAGCAGTACTTC
D: NA; J: TRBJ1-4; size: NA; length: 12; V: TRBV19; CDR3: CASSPRQLGLFF; DNA: TGTGCCAGTAGTCCCCGACAGCTAGGGCTGTTTTTT
D: NA; J: TRBJ2-1; size: NA; length: 15; V: TRBV6-6; CDR3: CASSWGEIASNEQFF; DNA: TGTGCCAGCAGTTGGGGGGAGATAGCGAGCAATGAGCAGTTCTTC
D: TRBD2; J: TRBJ2-2; size: NA; length: 15; V: TRBV19; CDR3: CASSSGTTNTGELFF; DNA: TGTGCCAGTAGTTCCGGGACTACTAACACCGGGGAGCTGTTTTTT
D: TRBD1; J: TRBJ1-4; size: NA; length: 16; V: TRBV3-1/TRBV3-2; CDR3: CASSTGQGTTNEKLFF; DNA: TGTGCCAGCAGCACGGGACAGGGTACAACTAATGAAAAACTGTTTTTT
D: NA; J: TRBJ1-1; size: NA; length: 16; V: TRBV29-1; CDR3: CSAGGRNHNLGTEAFF; DNA: TGCAGCGCTGGAGGGCGAAACCATAATCTGGGCACTGAAGCTTTCTTT
D: TRBD1; J: TRBJ1-5; size: few; length: 16; V: TRBV5-5; CDR3: CASSLEGGVGNQPQHF; DNA: TGTGCCAGCAGCTTGGAAGGGGGCGTTGGCAATCAGCCCCAGCATTTT
D: NA; J: TRBJ2-1; size: NA; length: 21; V: TRBV13; CDR3: CASSATRLASSTPSSYNEQFF; DNA: TGTGCCAGCAGCGCGACCAGGTTAGCGAGTTCTACCCCGAGCTCCTACAATGAGCAGTTCTTC
D: NA; J: TRBJ1-1; size: once; length: 12; V: TRBV6-1; CDR3: CASSELVTEAFF; DNA: TGTGCCAGCAGTGAACTAGTCACTGAAGCTTTCTTT
D: NA; J: TRBJ2-5; size: NA; length: 16; V: TRBV28; CDR3: CASSFFGGSYGETQYF; DNA: TGTGCCAGCAGTTTCTTTGGCGGATCCTACGGGGAGACCCAGTACTTC
D: NA; J: TRBJ2-2; size: NA; length: 15; V: TRBV28; CDR3: CASSLDGEDTGELFF; DNA: TGTGCCAGCAGTTTAGACGGGGAGGACACCGGGGAGCTGTTTTTT
D: NA; J: TRBJ1-1; size: NA; length: 15; V: TRBV5-1; CDR3: CASSLVGGANTEAFF; DNA: TGCGCCAGCAGCTTGGTTGGGGGGGCGAACACTGAAGCTTTCTTT